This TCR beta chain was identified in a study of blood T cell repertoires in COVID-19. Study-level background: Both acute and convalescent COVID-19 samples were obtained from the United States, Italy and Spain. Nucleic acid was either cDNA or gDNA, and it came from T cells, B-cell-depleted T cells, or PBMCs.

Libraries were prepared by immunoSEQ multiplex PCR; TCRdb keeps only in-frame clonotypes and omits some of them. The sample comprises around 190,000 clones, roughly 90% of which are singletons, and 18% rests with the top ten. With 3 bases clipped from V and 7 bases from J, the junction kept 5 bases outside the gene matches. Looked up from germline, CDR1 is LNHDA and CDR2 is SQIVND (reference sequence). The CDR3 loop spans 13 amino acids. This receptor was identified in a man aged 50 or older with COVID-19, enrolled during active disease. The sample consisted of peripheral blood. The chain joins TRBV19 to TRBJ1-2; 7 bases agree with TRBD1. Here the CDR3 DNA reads TGTGCCAGTAGTATGAACAGGGGTTCTGGCTACACCTTC. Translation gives CASSMNRGSGYTF.